A single sample gave rise to the 21 T cell receptor beta chains below, sequenced in a study of cytomegalovirus exposure and HLA in healthy donors. Primers: 60 Vbeta forward and 13 Jbeta reverse. Sequencing was performed with immunoSEQ multiplex PCR; in TCRdb, only in-frame clones are kept and a portion is missing. The table includes about 180,000 clones, 77% detected once. Sequences were obtained from PBMCs. The receptor source for this set is an older woman in good health and CMV-seropositive.

The chain joins TRBV5-1 to TRBJ1-6; D is unclear. V dropped 4 bases and J dropped 5 bases, with 13 bases sitting between them. Looked up from germline, CDR1 is SGHRS and CDR2 is YFSETQ. The CDR3 sequence is 15 residues long. In nucleotides, the CDR3 is TGCGCCAGCAGCCCGGGTTGGCAAGATAATTCACCCCTCCACTTT. Amino acid sequence: CASSPGWQDNSPLHF.

The rearrangement joins TRBV10-3 to TRBJ1-4; D may be TRBD1 (5 bases). Germline loops: CDR1 ENHRY, CDR2 SYGVKD. Deletions cut 6 bases from V and 0 bases from J, with 11 bases between. The CDR3 totals 15 residues. CDR3 in amino acids: CAISSRDSTNEKLFF. The CDR3 nucleotides are TGTGCCATCAGCTCAAGGGACTCAACTAATGAAAAACTGTTTTTT.

This clone has just one count. This chain connects TRBV7-6 to TRBJ1-1, with 7 positions matching TRBD1. The CDR3 covers 14 residues. Trimming removed 5 bases from V and 4 bases from J; junction bases left unmatched: 7. Germline assignment: CDR1 SGHVS and CDR2 FNYEAQ. CDR3 coding DNA: TGTGCCAGCAGCCTGGGACAGATAGGCACTGAAGCTTTCTTT. Its protein product is CASSLGQIGTEAFF.

The chain couples TRBV15 to TRBJ1-2; the D gene is possibly TRBD1 (5 bases). Germline lookup yields CDR1 LNHNV and CDR2 YYDKDF (reference sequence). Trimming removed 3 bases at V and 7 bases at J, with 24 bases between. This CDR3 has 17 residues. CDR3 region: CATSSRSAGRGRSGYTF. The DNA of the CDR3 is TGTGCCACCAGCAGTAGATCGGCAGGGCGAGGAAGATCTGGCTACACCTTC.

The rearrangement uses TRBV5-4 and TRBJ1-4, with D perhaps matching TRBD1 (6 bases). Germline V gives CDR1 SGHNT, CDR2 YYREEE (reference sequence). V was shortened by 4 bases and J by 0 bases, with 13 bases between the two germline ends. CDR3 length: 16 amino acids. The CDR3 DNA follows: TGTGCCAGCAGCCGGGACATCGCGGCAACTAATGAAAAACTGTTTTTT. Protein product: CASSRDIAATNEKLFF.

The V call is TRBV30, the J call TRBJ2-3, with D unclear. The germline CDR1 and CDR2 sequences are GTSNPN and SVGIG (reference sequence). With 2 bases removed from V and 4 bases from J, the gap between germline ends came to 4 bases. The CDR3 sequence is 11 residues long. DNA of the CDR3: TGTGCCTGGAGTTCGTCAGATACGCAGTATTTT. Protein product: CAWSSSDTQYF.

The V gene is TRBV9, the J gene TRBJ1-5; 7 nucleotides align to TRBD1. V dropped 4 bases and J dropped 2; count of bases not matched to a gene: 6. Germline V gives CDR1 SGDLS, CDR2 YYNGEE. The CDR3 has 15 residues. The CDR3 spells CASSPTGQGNQPQHF. In nucleotides, the CDR3 is TGTGCCAGCAGCCCGACAGGGCAGGGCAATCAGCCCCAGCATTTT.

The V call is TRBV5-1, the J call TRBJ2-1, with D possibly TRBD2 on 5 matching bases. Deletions cut 2 bases from V and 7 bases from J, with 16 bases between. The germline CDR1 and CDR2 sequences are SGHRS and YFSETQ. The CDR3 has 15 amino acids. The DNA of the CDR3 is TGCGCCAGCAGCTTCTTGACGGACCCGGGGAATGAGCAGTTCTTC. Translation gives CASSFLTDPGNEQFF. Variable domain in full (rest from reference TRBV5-1 and TRBJ2-1): KAGVTQTPRYLIKTRGQQVTLSCSPISGHRSVSWYQQTPGQGLQFLFEYFSETQRNKGNFPGRFSGRQFSNSRSEMNVSTLELGDSALYLCASSFLTDPGNEQFFGPGTRLTVL.

The J gene is TRBJ2-3, the V gene TRBV9, with 7 positions matching TRBD1. This CDR3 contains 16 residues. V was clipped by 4 bases and J by 1 base; unmatched bases: 9. Germline assignment: CDR1 SGDLS and CDR2 YYNGEE. CDR3 sequence: CASSPGGTGGTDTQYF. The CDR3 DNA follows: TGTGCCAGCAGCCCCGGAGGAACAGGGGGCACAGATACGCAGTATTTT.

The CDR3: CASTKTSGNYEQYF. The DNA of the CDR3 is TGTGCCAGTACCAAGACTAGCGGTAACTACGAGCAGTACTTC. The chain employs TRBV19 and TRBJ2-7; 9 nucleotides align to TRBD2. CDR3 length: 14 amino acids. V lost 7 bases, J lost 3 bases, and 7 bases stayed unmatched. CDR1 LNHDA and CDR2 SQIVND come from the germline V gene (reference sequence).

The CDR3 spells CASGEVPYNEQFF. The CDR3 DNA sequence: TGTGCCAGCGGGGAGGTTCCCTACAATGAGCAGTTCTTC. This rearrangement joins TRBV2 to TRBJ2-1; possible D gene TRBD2, 6 bases. Germline CDR1 reads SNHLY; CDR2 reads FYNNEI. The V gene lost 8 bases and the J gene lost 2 bases, with 10 bases spanning the gap. There are 13 residues in the CDR3.

CDR3 sequence (DNA): TGTGCCAGCAGCGCGCGGACTAGCGGCTACGAGCAGTACTTC. Amino acids: CASSARTSGYEQYF. The gene calls are TRBV9 and TRBJ2-7; 10 nucleotides line up with TRBD2. The ends lost 3 bases at V and 3 bases at J; junction bases unmatched: 3. Germline assignment: CDR1 SGDLS and CDR2 YYNGEE. The CDR3 is 14 amino acids.

V gene TRBV4-1 combines with J gene TRBJ2-7, with 7 bases fitting TRBD2. The CDR3 extends over 17 amino acids. The V gene end was trimmed by 1 base and the J gene end by 1 base; junction bases not matched to a gene: 10. Germline loops: CDR1 MGHRA, CDR2 YSYEKL. CDR3 DNA: TGCGCCAGCAGCCAAGGAATAGGAGCGGGGAGTTCCTACGAGCAGTACTTC. This translates into CASSQGIGAGSSYEQYF.

CDR3 in amino acids: CATSRDSKSRDSEAKNIQYF. CDR3 sequence (DNA): TGTGCCACCAGCAGAGATAGTAAATCGCGGGACAGTGAAGCCAAAAACATTCAGTACTTC. The rearrangement joins TRBV15 to TRBJ2-4, with D perhaps TRBD1 (7 bases). Between the trimmed V and J ends, which lost 0 bases and 0 bases, there was a span of 21 bases. CDR1 is LNHNV and CDR2 is YYDKDF in the germline V gene (reference sequence). The CDR3 runs 20 residues.

The V call is TRBV5-1, the J call TRBJ1-4, with D hard to call. V was clipped by 3 bases and J by 0 bases, with 6 bases between them. This CDR3 comprises 14 residues. Germline loops: CDR1 SGHRS, CDR2 YFSETQ. CDR3 sequence reads: CASSSGATNEKLFF. CDR3 in DNA: TGCGCCAGCAGCTCGGGAGCAACTAATGAAAAACTGTTTTTT.

The gene calls are TRBV28 and TRBJ2-7; 8 positions agree with TRBD1. The germline CDR1 and CDR2 sequences are MDHEN and SYDVKM. V lost 6 bases and J lost 0; bases outside the gene matches: 7. CDR3 length: 15 amino acids. DNA for the CDR3: TGTGCCAGCAGCCAAACAGGGGGAGACTCCTACGAGCAGTACTTC. Amino acid sequence: CASSQTGGDSYEQYF.

This clone was seen a few times. The DNA of the CDR3 is TGTGCCAGCAGCGGAAACAGAACAGATACGCAGTATTTT. Its protein is CASSGNRTDTQYF. V gene TRBV9 combines with J gene TRBJ2-3; D call uncertain. The germline V gene encodes CDR1 SGDLS and CDR2 YYNGEE. V was clipped by 3 bases and J by 3 bases, with 8 bases between them. This CDR3 has 13 amino acids.

The chain links TRBV19 to TRBJ2-1; a weak D match, TRBD1 (5 bases). Per germline, CDR1 LNHDA and CDR2 SQIVND (reference sequence). Trimming cost V 3 bases and J 0 bases, with 15 bases left between them. The CDR3 spans 17 residues. CDR3 residues: CASSIPLGASSYNEQFF. CDR3 coding DNA: TGTGCCAGTAGTATCCCTCTTGGGGCCAGCTCCTACAATGAGCAGTTCTTC.

The chain joins TRBV18 to TRBJ1-5, with TRBD1 matching 7 bases. CDR1 KGHSH and CDR2 LQKENI come from the germline V gene. This CDR3 has 16 amino acids. Unmatched junction bases numbered 6, after V lost 4 bases and J lost 0 bases. The CDR3 loop is CASSLGTDNSNQPQHF. The CDR3 DNA reads TGTGCCAGCTCACTAGGGACAGATAATAGCAATCAGCCCCAGCATTTT.

This rearrangement joins TRBV15 to TRBJ2-3; weak D call: TRBD2 (5 bases). The CDR3 totals 18 residues. Trimming pared 1 base from V and 0 bases from J, leaving 17 bases between. Germline V gene lookup returns CDR1 LNHNV and CDR2 YYDKDF (reference sequence). In nucleotides, the CDR3 is TGTGCCACCAGCAGAGCTTTAGTAGGGAGTGGGAGCACAGATACGCAGTATTTT. Its translation: CATSRALVGSGSTDTQYF.

J is TRBJ1-1 and V is TRBV5-6; 10 nucleotides agree with TRBD1. Germline trimming cut 0 bases from V and 0 bases from J; bases unmatched to any gene: 5. CDR1 and CDR2 from the germline V gene are SGHDT and YYEEEE. The CDR3 sequence is 17 residues long. The DNA of the CDR3 is TGTGCCAGCAGCTTGGCGGGACAGGGGTACTTGAACACTGAAGCTTTCTTT. Its translation is CASSLAGQGYLNTEAFF.